This entry lists 13 T cell receptor beta chains sequenced from one sample in a study of blood T cell repertoires in COVID-19. The assay was immunoSEQ multiplex PCR, and TCRdb's table has in-frame clones only and misses some. This table holds 150,000 to 200,000 clones, 80% to 90% found once. Sample: peripheral blood. These receptors all stem from a man younger than 30 who had recovered from COVID-19.

V and J are TRBV14 and TRBJ2-5, with 12 bases matching TRBD2. The V and J ends lost 3 bases and 5 bases, in that order; junction bases with no gene match: 4. Germline V gene data show CDR1 as SGHDN and CDR2 as FVKESK. This CDR3 contains 15 residues. In DNA, the CDR3 is TGTGCCAGCAGCCAGGGACTAGCGGGCGGGGAGACCCAGTACTTC. Encoded protein: CASSQGLAGGETQYF.

This chain connects TRBV27 to TRBJ2-7; D not certain. This CDR3 is built from 12 residues. V lost 4 bases and J 4 bases, leaving 8 bases between the germline ends. The germline V gene has CDR1 MNHEY and CDR2 SMNVEV (reference sequence). The CDR3 loop reads CASSSNFYEQYF. In nucleotides, the CDR3 is TGTGCCAGCAGTTCCAATTTTTACGAGCAGTACTTC.

The chain employs TRBV5-4 and TRBJ2-1; 8 bases align to TRBD1. The CDR3 consists of 15 residues. The V and J ends lost 4 bases and 0 bases, in that order; junction bases with no gene match: 3. From germline, CDR1 is SGHNT and CDR2 YYREEE (reference sequence). The DNA for the CDR3 is TGTGCCAGCAGCCCAGGGGGCACCTCCTACAATGAGCAGTTCTTC. Its translation is CASSPGGTSYNEQFF.

The chain has TRBV7-2 and TRBJ2-7; D gene unclear. V was cut by 6 bases and J by 2 bases, with 11 bases left in between. The CDR3 is made up of 13 amino acids. Germline V gene sequence: CDR1 SGHTA, CDR2 FQGNSA. The CDR3, as DNA: TGTGCCAGCAGTCCCCTAATACCCTACGAGCAGTACTTC. This sequence encodes CASSPLIPYEQYF.

The chain couples TRBV4-3 to TRBJ2-5; 8 positions match TRBD2. CDR3 length: 15 amino acids. Germline-derived CDR1 and CDR2 are LGHNA and YSLEER. V lost 4 bases and J lost 2; bases outside the gene matches: 6. CDR3 protein: CASSRGLAEQETQYF. The CDR3 coding sequence is TGCGCCAGCAGCCGAGGACTAGCCGAACAAGAGACCCAGTACTTC.

The J gene is TRBJ1-6, the V gene TRBV7-2; 7 nucleotides align to TRBD1. The CDR3 spans 16 residues. J was trimmed by 10 bases and V by 5 bases; bases with no gene match: 14. Germline CDR1 and CDR2: SGHTA and FQGNSA. CDR3 loop: CASSQRQGPSKSPLHF. Here the CDR3 DNA reads TGTGCCAGCAGCCAACGACAGGGTCCTAGTAAATCACCCCTCCACTTT.

The chain links TRBV9 to TRBJ2-1, with 7 bases identical to TRBD1. The germline CDR1 and CDR2 sequences are SGDLS and YYNGEE. CDR3 size: 13 residues. Trimming removed 3 bases from V and 9 bases from J; junction bases left unmatched: 6. The CDR3 DNA is TGTGCCAGCAGCGCGCAGGGGGTCGGTGAGCAGTTCTTC. It is translated as CASSAQGVGEQFF.

J is TRBJ2-7 and V is TRBV7-2; a possible D gene is TRBD2 (5 bases). This CDR3 contains 15 residues. Per germline, CDR1 SGHTA and CDR2 FQGNSA. Trimming pared 0 bases from V and 0 bases from J, leaving 9 bases between. The CDR3 sequence is CASSLALGSSYEQYF. DNA for the CDR3: TGTGCCAGCAGCTTAGCGTTGGGGAGCTCCTACGAGCAGTACTTC.

This clone was recorded once. The V gene is TRBV19, the J gene TRBJ1-6; D unresolved. V was clipped by 10 bases and J by 9 bases, with 16 bases between them. Germline V gene lookup returns CDR1 LNHDA and CDR2 SQIVND (reference sequence). The CDR3 length is 13 residues. The CDR3: CANPLPGCSPLHF. CDR3 coding DNA: TGTGCCAACCCCCTCCCCGGGTGTTCACCCCTCCACTTT.

This rearrangement joins TRBV4-3 to TRBJ2-1; D gene ambiguous. Per germline, CDR1 LGHNA and CDR2 YSLEER. The CDR3 contains 17 residues. The ends were cut back, 0 bases at V and 0 bases at J, with 12 bases in the middle. The CDR3 bases are TGCGCCAGCAGCCAAGAGCCGAGTGAGAACTCCTACAATGAGCAGTTCTTC. Translation gives CASSQEPSENSYNEQFF.

The chain is built from TRBV18 and TRBJ2-2; possible D gene TRBD2, 6 bases. Germline V gene sequence: CDR1 KGHSH, CDR2 LQKENI. The CDR3 spans 16 residues. V was shortened by 4 bases and J by 0 bases, with 12 bases between the two germline ends. In DNA, the CDR3 is TGTGCCAGCTCACATTCCGGGACTCCGAACACCGGGGAGCTGTTTTTT. Protein: CASSHSGTPNTGELFF.

This clone is a singleton in its sample. The J gene is TRBJ1-2, the V gene TRBV6-4; 10 positions agree with TRBD1. The length of the CDR3 is 13 residues. The trim removed 7 bases at V and 8 bases at J, leaving 7 bases unmatched. Germline lookup yields CDR1 MRHNA and CDR2 SNTAGT. The CDR3 DNA is TGTGCCAGCACCCAGGGACAGGGGTTAGGCTACACCTTC. Translation gives CASTQGQGLGYTF.

This clone was seen a single time. The rearrangement uses TRBV10-3 and TRBJ1-3; possibly TRBD1 for D (6 bases). The CDR3 spans 14 residues. The V gene lost 5 bases and the J gene lost 8 bases, with 16 bases spanning the gap. Germline V gene data show CDR1 as ENHRY and CDR2 as SYGVKD. CDR3 coding DNA: TGTGCCATCAGTTTAGGACAGAACCCGGACACCATATATTTT. Translation: CAISLGQNPDTIYF.